Below are 27 T cell receptor beta chains sequenced from a single sample in a study of blood T cell repertoires in COVID-19. The data were produced by immunoSEQ multiplex PCR, yet TCRdb's version contains in-frame clones alone and is incomplete. The profile covers 200,000 to 300,000 clones, with approximately 87% appearing a single time and less than 10% taken by the ten largest. Source material: peripheral blood. These receptors all come from a human donor in a cohort sampled during active COVID-19.

V gene TRBV5-1 combines with J gene TRBJ1-3, with unresolved D. V lost 7 bases and J 4 bases, leaving 21 bases between the germline ends. From germline, CDR1 is SGHRS and CDR2 YFSETQ. The CDR3 is 16 residues long. CDR3 sequence reads: CASRPAGGNRGNTIYF. CDR3 bases: TGCGCCAGCCGCCCGGCAGGAGGGAATCGGGGAAACACCATATATTTT.

This chain connects TRBV2 to TRBJ1-4; TRBD1 matches at 8 bases. The germline gives CDR1 SNHLY, CDR2 FYNNEI. J gave up 5 bases and V 0 bases, and 5 bases lay outside the gene matches. There are 16 residues in the CDR3. The CDR3 loop reads CASSEARTGSNEKLFF. In DNA, the CDR3 is TGTGCCAGCAGTGAAGCGAGGACAGGGTCAAATGAAAAACTGTTTTTT.

This rearrangement joins TRBV5-1 to TRBJ2-2; perhaps TRBD2 as D (6 bases). This CDR3 comprises 15 residues. The V end lost 2 bases, the J end lost 6 bases, and 14 bases lay between the germline ends. The germline CDR1 and CDR2 sequences are SGHRS and YFSETQ. CDR3 bases: TGCGCCAGCAGCTTATCCACGGGAGTGGCCGGGGAGCTGTTTTTT. Its translation: CASSLSTGVAGELFF. Looking up the rest from reference TRBV5-1 and TRBJ2-2 gives the full variable domain: KAGVTQTPRYLIKTRGQQVTLSCSPISGHRSVSWYQQTPGQGLQFLFEYFSETQRNKGNFPGRFSGRQFSNSRSEMNVSTLELGDSALYLCASSLSTGVAGELFFGEGSRLTVL.

In regard to this clone: Other DNA sequences in this specimen translate into the identical CDR3. This chain uses TRBV6-5 with TRBJ1-5; D gene ambiguous. The CDR3 length is 12 residues. Germline V gene lookup returns CDR1 MNHEY and CDR2 SVGAGI. V was shortened by 9 bases and J by 3 bases, with 9 bases between the two germline ends. The DNA of the CDR3 is TGTGCCAGTAGTCCCTCCAATCAGCCCCAGCATTTT. Encoded protein: CASSPSNQPQHF.

The table lists this clone with a count of one. V is TRBV3-1 (or the pseudogene TRBV3-2) and J is TRBJ2-1; TRBD2 matches 14 bases. Germline values: CDR1 LGHDT, CDR2 YNNKEL (reference sequence). V lost 2 bases, J lost 8 bases, and 11 bases stayed unmatched. The CDR3 loop spans 18 amino acids. CDR3 region: CASSQPMTSGGELDEQFF. The CDR3 DNA is TGTGCCAGCAGCCAACCTATGACTAGCGGGGGGGAGCTCGATGAGCAGTTCTTC.

This clone was seen only once. In DNA form, the CDR3 reads TGCAGCGTTCCGACACAGAACACTGAAGCTTTCTTT. Its translation is CSVPTQNTEAFF. J is TRBJ1-1 and V is TRBV29-1; D ambiguous. Germline lookup yields CDR1 SQVTM and CDR2 ANQGSEA. The CDR3 runs to 12 residues. V was trimmed by 5 bases and J by 1 base, leaving 8 bases between them.

The chain combines TRBV6-5 with TRBJ2-7, with 9 bases lining up with TRBD2. Germline lookup yields CDR1 MNHEY and CDR2 SVGAGI. CDR3 length: 14 residues. The trim removed 6 bases at V and 6 bases at J, leaving 9 bases unmatched. The CDR3 nucleotides are TGTGCCAGCAGCCCCGGAGGGACTAGCAGCGAGCAGTACTTC. It codes for CASSPGGTSSEQYF.

The chain employs TRBV28 and TRBJ1-5, with 8 bases aligning to TRBD1. CDR1 and CDR2 from the germline V gene are MDHEN and SYDVKM. CDR3 length: 15 amino acids. The trim removed 4 bases at V and 5 bases at J, leaving 7 bases unmatched. CDR3 region: CASSSTRGRDQPQHF. DNA of the CDR3: TGTGCCAGCAGTTCAACCAGGGGGCGAGATCAGCCCCAGCATTTT.

The V gene is TRBV28, the J gene TRBJ2-7; TRBD2 matches 11 bases. Germline V lookup: CDR1 MDHEN, CDR2 SYDVKM. CDR3 length: 14 residues. With 3 bases clipped from V and 5 bases from J, the junction kept 3 bases outside the gene matches. The CDR3 DNA is TGTGCCAGCAGTTTCATTAGCGGGGGGGACGAGCAGTACTTC. As protein: CASSFISGGDEQYF.

The chain joins TRBV5-6 to TRBJ1-6; tentative D call: TRBD1 (5 bases). The CDR3 runs 17 residues. Trimming shortened V by 0 bases and J by 2 bases, and 12 bases separated the two germline ends. Per germline, CDR1 SGHDT and CDR2 YYEEEE. The CDR3 DNA sequence: TGTGCCAGCAGCTTGGTCGGGGGAAGGGCCTATAATTCACCCCTCCACTTT. Translated: CASSLVGGRAYNSPLHF.

The J gene is TRBJ2-2, the V gene TRBV4-2, with 10 bases matching TRBD2. The CDR3 extends over 16 amino acids. Germline trimming cut 1 base from V and 3 bases from J; bases unmatched to any gene: 2. Germline CDR1 reads LGHNA; CDR2 reads YNFKEQ. CDR3 nucleotide sequence: TGTGCCAGCAGCCAAGCCAGCGGGGGGGACACCGGGGAGCTGTTTTTT. Translated: CASSQASGGDTGELFF.

The gene calls are TRBV9 and TRBJ2-1; TRBD2 aligns across 7 bases. Trimming cost V 6 bases and J 2 bases; bases outside gene matches: 8. Germline loops: CDR1 SGDLS, CDR2 YYNGEE. The CDR3 covers 15 residues. The CDR3 spells CASTPGRVPYNEQFF. DNA for the CDR3: TGTGCCAGCACCCCTGGGAGGGTACCCTACAATGAGCAGTTCTTC.

The V gene is TRBV3-1 (or the pseudogene TRBV3-2), the J gene TRBJ1-4; a possible D gene is TRBD1 (6 bases). This CDR3 is built from 15 residues. V was clipped by 4 bases and J by 8 bases, with 17 bases between them. Germline CDR1 and CDR2: LGHDT and YNNKEL (reference sequence). The DNA of the CDR3 is TGTGCCAGCAGCCTCAGGGGTTCCCCCGGGGAAAAACTGTTTTTT. Amino acid sequence: CASSLRGSPGEKLFF.

The rearrangement links TRBV19 to TRBJ1-5; the match to TRBD1 covers 8 bases. V was clipped by 3 bases and J by 4 bases; unmatched bases: 8. CDR1 is LNHDA, CDR2 SQIVND, per germline (reference sequence). This CDR3 contains 16 residues. As DNA, the CDR3 is TGTGCCAGTAGTATTCCCCGAACAGGGGGAAATCAGCCCCAGCATTTT. This translates into CASSIPRTGGNQPQHF. The whole variable domain, filled in from reference TRBV19 and TRBJ1-5, reads DGGITQSPKYLFRKEGQNVTLSCEQNLNHDAMYWYRQDPGQGLRLIYYSQIVNDFQKGDIAEGYSVSREKKESFPLTVTSAQKNPTAFYLCASSIPRTGGNQPQHFGDGTRLSIL.

The genes are TRBV12-3 or TRBV12-4 and TRBJ2-5; D remains unclear. The length of the CDR3 is 13 residues. V was shortened by 3 bases and J by 4 bases, with 9 bases between the two germline ends. The CDR3 sequence: CASSFNGLETQYF. The CDR3 coding sequence is TGTGCCAGCAGTTTTAACGGGTTAGAGACCCAGTACTTC.

The chain combines TRBV3-1 (or the pseudogene TRBV3-2) with TRBJ1-1; D gene unclear. Trimming shortened V by 1 base and J by 7 bases, and 13 bases separated the two germline ends. CDR1 and CDR2 (germline): LGHDT, YNNKEL (reference sequence). This CDR3 spans 14 amino acids. CDR3 sequence reads: CASSQVMAGGEAFF. The CDR3 nucleotides are TGTGCCAGCAGCCAAGTGATGGCTGGTGGTGAAGCTTTCTTT.

V usage is TRBV18 and J usage is TRBJ1-5; TRBD1 matches at 10 bases. The germline CDR1 and CDR2 sequences are KGHSH and LQKENI. This CDR3 is 22 amino acids long. With 3 bases clipped from V and 2 bases from J, the junction kept 22 bases outside the gene matches. DNA for the CDR3: TGTGCCAGCTCACCCTCCTTGGCCGGGACAGGGGAGTCCTATGGGGGCAATCAGCCCCAGCATTTT. Its protein is CASSPSLAGTGESYGGNQPQHF.

In this sample, this clone turned up once. The chain uses TRBV11-2 and TRBJ2-7; the D gene is possibly TRBD2 (6 bases). The germline V gene encodes CDR1 SGHAT and CDR2 FQNNGV. V was clipped by 5 bases and J by 6 bases, with 14 bases between them. The CDR3 loop spans 13 amino acids. The CDR3 sequence: CASSQGGVGEQYF. The CDR3 DNA is TGTGCCAGCAGCCAGGGCGGGGTCGGCGAGCAGTACTTC.

This clone appeared once. The chain is built from TRBV2 and TRBJ2-7, with 7 positions matching TRBD1. Germline V gene data show CDR1 as SNHLY and CDR2 as FYNNEI. After removal of 8 bases from V and 0 bases from J, the junction contained 7 bases not matched to a gene. The length of the CDR3 is 14 residues. The CDR3 DNA is TGTGCCAGCGCGGCTAACAGGGGCTCCTACGAGCAGTACTTC. As protein: CASAANRGSYEQYF.

This chain joins TRBV10-3 and TRBJ1-2; TRBD1 matches at 9 bases. Unmatched junction bases numbered 6, after V lost 6 bases and J lost 4 bases. CDR3 length equals 14 residues. CDR1 and CDR2 (germline): ENHRY, SYGVKD. Here the CDR3 reads CAIRGDRVGYGYTF. For the CDR3, the DNA is TGTGCCATCAGAGGGGACAGGGTTGGCTATGGCTACACCTTC.

V usage is TRBV5-1 and J usage is TRBJ1-5; 8 nucleotides agree with TRBD1. The junction had 5 bases not matched to a gene; V was cut back by 4 bases and J by 5 bases. CDR3 length: 14 residues. The germline V gene has CDR1 SGHRS and CDR2 YFSETQ. CDR3 loop: CASSLTTGDQPQHF. CDR3 in DNA: TGCGCCAGCAGCCTTACGACAGGGGATCAGCCCCAGCATTTT.

This clone was seen only a few times. This sequence joins TRBV6-5 and TRBJ2-7; 8 bases fit TRBD2. The CDR3 has 14 amino acids. V lost 6 bases to trimming and J lost 3 bases; unmatched junction nucleotides: 7. Germline assignment: CDR1 MNHEY and CDR2 SVGAGI. The CDR3, as DNA: TGTGCCAGCAGGAGGAAAGCGGGAGACTACGAGCAGTACTTC. Encoded protein: CASRRKAGDYEQYF.

V is TRBV19 and J is TRBJ2-6; D might be TRBD1 (6 bases). The CDR3 spans 15 residues. Between the trimmed V and J ends, which lost 10 bases and 0 bases, there was a span of 13 bases. The V gene's germline CDR1 is LNHDA and CDR2 SQIVND (reference sequence). The CDR3 DNA follows: TGTGCCACCCGGACAGTGAGCTCTGGGGCCAACGTCCTGACTTTC. Translation gives CATRTVSSGANVLTF.

The V and J genes are TRBV12-3 or TRBV12-4 and TRBJ1-1, with 12 bases lining up with TRBD1. J gave up 8 bases and V 6 bases, and 4 bases lay outside the gene matches. The CDR3 extends over 13 amino acids. The CDR3 DNA sequence: TGTGCCAGCAGGGGGACAGGGGGCGGCGAAGCTTTCTTT. Translated: CASRGTGGGEAFF.

This chain connects TRBV27 to TRBJ1-6; D uncertain. The CDR3 consists of 14 residues. Germline assignment: CDR1 MNHEY and CDR2 SMNVEV (reference sequence). V was shortened by 0 bases and J by 12 bases, with 12 bases between the two germline ends. The CDR3 reads CASSLSWNDLPLHF. For the CDR3, the DNA is TGTGCCAGCAGTTTATCCTGGAACGACTTACCCCTCCACTTT.

V usage is TRBV5-6 and J usage is TRBJ2-1; D gene uncertain. Germline-derived CDR1 and CDR2 are SGHDT and YYEEEE. There are 13 residues in the CDR3. Trimming removed 1 base from V and 4 bases from J, with 6 bases in between. The CDR3 coding sequence is TGTGCCAGCAGCTTGAACTGGTACAATGAGCAGTTCTTC. It encodes CASSLNWYNEQFF.

This chain joins TRBV7-3 and TRBJ2-1; 11 nucleotides agree with TRBD2. Germline V gene lookup returns CDR1 SGHTA and CDR2 FQGTGA. The CDR3 runs 20 residues. The V and J ends lost 5 bases and 7 bases, in that order; junction bases with no gene match: 22. The CDR3: CASSLAGQGTSGSQWNEQFF. CDR3 sequence (DNA): TGTGCCAGCAGCCTCGCAGGGCAGGGAACTAGCGGGAGCCAGTGGAATGAGCAGTTCTTC.